This T cell receptor (beta chain) emerged from a study of cytomegalovirus exposure and HLA in healthy donors. Study-level findings and limits: The availability of immune exposure information extended only to CMV serostatus. In a later analysis, at a false discovery rate of 0.05, 16,951 TCR beta sequences matched HLA alleles.

The CDR3 consists of 13 residues. V gave up 1 base and J gave up 2 bases, with 8 bases separating them. Germline lookup yields CDR1 GTSNPN and CDR2 SVGIG (reference sequence). The PCR ran on 60 Vbeta and 13 Jbeta primers. Sequencing was performed with immunoSEQ multiplex PCR; in TCRdb, only in-frame clones are kept and a portion is missing. The profile covers more than 90,000 clones, with about two thirds appearing a single time and approximately 9.4% taken by the ten largest. This clone occurred a few times. Its antigen is unidentified. Other DNA sequences from this sample encode an identical CDR3 as well. Sampled while nominally healthy, donors likely had unrecorded immune exposures.

Sample: PBMCs. The sequence derives from a young man in good health and CMV-seropositive. This chain joins TRBV30 and TRBJ1-1; TRBD1 is a possible D gene (5 bases). The chain's CDR3 is CAWSGQTNTEAFF. In nucleotides, the CDR3 is TGTGCCTGGAGTGGACAGACCAACACTGAAGCTTTCTTT.